This TCR beta chain was found in a study of CD8 T cells in ankylosing spondylitis. Of note for this clonotype: Its antigen is not known.

Each TCR beta library was made by quantitative 5'-RACE that incorporated molecular barcodes. TCRdb passed the 5' RACE reads through MiXCR, listing each CDR3 protein once. This repertoire shows about 100,000 distinct CDR3 sequences, under 30% found once; its top ten account for 9% to 15%. Study observations and caveats: Previous work reported some of these motif variants in the synovial fluid and blood of reactive arthritis. Reported data indicate significant enrichment of disease-linked clones within matched ankylosing spondylitis synovial fluid. It appeared that ankylosing spondylitis blood was characterized by a TCR beta motif of several highly homologous variants.

Germline V CDR1 and CDR2: MNHNS, SASEGT. V shed 0 bases and J shed 12 bases, with 9 bases lying between them. This CDR3 region has 12 residues. What was sequenced was synovial fluid, either unsorted or a sorted T cell fraction (not recorded which). The TCR sequence derives from a male donor with ankylosing spondylitis. The rearrangement uses TRBV6-1 and TRBJ2-1, with a tentative D call TRBD2 (6 bases). This chain's CDR3 is CASSEAVGGQFF. Here the CDR3 DNA reads TGTGCCAGCAGTGAAGCGGTCGGGGGGCAGTTCTTC.